The T cell receptor (beta chain) described here comes from a study of T cell changes during pregnancy in multiple sclerosis. Assay used: immunoSEQ multiplex PCR; TCRdb lists only in-frame clones, some missing. Among fewer than 55,000 clones listed, about 91% were seen once. The CDR3 spans 18 residues. The germline V gene has CDR1 LGHNA and CDR2 YNFKEQ. V lost 0 bases and J lost 0, with 14 bases in between. Sequenced material: peripheral blood, taken after pregnancy. The receptor comes from a female donor with multiple sclerosis, enrolled in a pregnancy study. The V gene is TRBV4-2, the J gene TRBJ1-4; D not resolved. CDR3 nucleotides: TGTGCCAGCAGCCAAGATCCCCACACCGCTGCAACTAATGAAAAACTGTTTTTT. The encoded protein is CASSQDPHTAATNEKLFF.